One sample yielded the 23 T cell receptor beta chains listed below, sequenced in a study of cytomegalovirus exposure and HLA in healthy donors. 60 Vbeta and 13 Jbeta primers were used in PCR. Assay used: immunoSEQ multiplex PCR; TCRdb lists only in-frame clones, some missing. The sample records about 200,000 clones, 80% to 85% being singletons. The sample comprised PBMCs. All receptors derive from a woman between 18 and 30 years old in good health and CMV-seronegative.

This rearrangement joins TRBV7-8 to TRBJ2-1; 8 bases agree with TRBD1. The length of the CDR3 is 16 residues. The V gene end was trimmed by 4 bases and the J gene end by 4 bases; junction bases not matched to a gene: 9. CDR1 and CDR2 (germline): SGHVS, FQNEAQ. The DNA for the CDR3 is TGTGCCAGCAGCTCACCGACAGGGGTGGCGTACAATGAGCAGTTCTTC. Protein product: CASSSPTGVAYNEQFF.

This sequence joins TRBV10-2 and TRBJ2-5; 9 nucleotides line up with TRBD1. CDR3 size: 13 residues. The junction had 1 base not matched to a gene; V was cut back by 4 bases and J by 4 bases. Per the germline V gene, CDR1 is WSHSY and CDR2 is SAAADI. CDR3 nucleotide sequence: TGCGCCAGCAGTGGACAGGGGGGAGAGACCCAGTACTTC. Its protein product is CASSGQGGETQYF.

This sequence joins TRBV6-5 and TRBJ2-1; perhaps TRBD1 as D (5 bases). V lost 2 bases, J lost 1 base, and 12 bases lay in between. CDR3 length: 16 residues. In germline, CDR1 is MNHEY, CDR2 SVGAGI. CDR3 residues: CASSYIQGTSYNEQFF. For the CDR3, the DNA is TGTGCCAGCAGTTACATTCAGGGCACTTCCTACAATGAGCAGTTCTTC.

The V call is TRBV18, the J call TRBJ2-3; 10 nucleotides agree with TRBD1. CDR1 and CDR2 from the germline V gene are KGHSH and LQKENI. V shed 5 bases, J shed 2 bases, and the junction held 4 bases outside the gene matches. CDR3 size: 15 residues. The CDR3 loop reads CASSAGTGDTDTQYF. CDR3 in DNA: TGTGCCAGCTCAGCAGGGACAGGGGACACAGATACGCAGTATTTT.

The rearrangement uses TRBV7-9 and TRBJ1-4; D call uncertain. There are 17 residues in the CDR3. Germline V gene data show CDR1 as SEHNR and CDR2 as FQNEAQ (reference sequence). Deletions cut 6 bases from V and 6 bases from J, with 23 bases between. The CDR3 nucleotides read TGTGCCAGCAGTCCTTCATCTGTGCGTCTTTCGGATGAAAAACTGTTTTTT. It translates to CASSPSSVRLSDEKLFF.

The rearrangement uses TRBV2 and TRBJ2-3; 9 bases are a match to TRBD2. The V segment lost 4 bases and the J segment 2 bases; nucleotides outside the gene matches: 4. The CDR3 is made up of 15 amino acids. Germline CDR1 reads SNHLY; CDR2 reads FYNNEI. CDR3 sequence: CASSVGGRATDTQYF. CDR3 nucleotide sequence: TGTGCCAGCAGTGTGGGCGGGAGGGCCACAGATACGCAGTATTTT.

The chain uses TRBV6-5 and TRBJ2-1; 13 bases map to TRBD2. The trim removed 5 bases at V and 9 bases at J, leaving 7 bases unmatched. The CDR3 loop spans 15 amino acids. CDR1 and CDR2 (germline): MNHEY, SVGAGI. The CDR3 spells CASSRGGLAGVEQFF. Here the CDR3 DNA reads TGTGCCAGCAGTCGGGGTGGACTAGCGGGAGTTGAGCAGTTCTTC.

This chain's CDR3 is CASSFSARLGTSGSADTQYF. In DNA form, the CDR3 reads TGTGCCAGCAGTTTCTCGGCTCGGCTAGGGACTAGCGGGAGCGCAGATACGCAGTATTTT. The chain employs TRBV28 and TRBJ2-3; 14 nucleotides agree with TRBD2. V gave up 3 bases and J gave up 4 bases; unmatched junction bases: 15. The CDR3 loop spans 20 amino acids. Germline CDR1 MDHEN, CDR2 SYDVKM.

The chain combines TRBV10-2 with TRBJ1-5, with 11 nucleotides matching TRBD1. The germline gives CDR1 WSHSY, CDR2 SAAADI. The ends lost 5 bases at V and 5 bases at J; junction bases unmatched: 5. This CDR3 comprises 15 residues. This CDR3 reads CASSPGQGVYQPQHF. As DNA, the CDR3 is TGCGCCAGCAGTCCGGGACAGGGGGTTTATCAGCCCCAGCATTTT.

This clone was picked up a small number of times. The V and J genes are TRBV7-2 and TRBJ2-2, with D perhaps matching TRBD2 (6 bases). This CDR3 has 14 residues. V dropped 3 bases and J dropped 7 bases, with 12 bases sitting between them. Germline V lookup: CDR1 SGHTA, CDR2 FQGNSA. In DNA, the CDR3 is TGTGCCAGCAGCTTGGAGACTAGTAACGGGGAGCTGTTTTTT. Its translation is CASSLETSNGELFF. The variable domain in full, with the rest retrieved from reference TRBV7-2 and TRBJ2-2, is GAGVSQSPSNKVTEKGKDVELRCDPISGHTALYWYRQSLGQGLEFLIYFQGNSAPDKSGLPSDRFSAERTGGSVSTLTIQRTQQEDSAVYLCASSLETSNGELFFGEGSRLTVL.

The chain combines TRBV6-5 with TRBJ2-7, with 8 bases identical to TRBD2. V shed 2 bases and J 6 bases; nucleotides not matched to a gene: 6. Per the germline V gene, CDR1 is MNHEY and CDR2 is SVGAGI. CDR3 size: 14 residues. The CDR3 is CASSYREGRGEQYV. CDR3 DNA sequence: TGTGCCAGCAGTTACCGGGAGGGCCGGGGCGAGCAGTACGTC.

The rearrangement uses TRBV27 and TRBJ2-3; D remains ambiguous. Trimming took 4 bases from V and 0 from J, leaving 11 bases between them. The CDR3 loop spans 15 amino acids. In germline, CDR1 is MNHEY, CDR2 SMNVEV (reference sequence). The CDR3 region is CASSSHSTSTDTQYF. CDR3 in DNA: TGTGCCAGCAGTTCCCATTCCACAAGCACAGATACGCAGTATTTT.

Here the CDR3 reads CASSYSGTVGREQYF. The CDR3 coding sequence is TGTGCCAGCAGCTACTCAGGGACAGTCGGGCGCGAGCAGTACTTC. V gene TRBV5-4 combines with J gene TRBJ2-7; 7 bases are shared with TRBD1. Germline assignment: CDR1 SGHNT and CDR2 YYREEE (reference sequence). J was trimmed by 6 bases and V by 3 bases; bases with no gene match: 12. The CDR3 is 15 residues long.

The rearrangement uses TRBV28 and TRBJ2-2; 8 nucleotides line up with TRBD2. V lost 2 bases, J lost 1 base, and 3 bases stayed unmatched. CDR1 is MDHEN, CDR2 SYDVKM, per germline. This CDR3 comprises 16 residues. Here the CDR3 DNA reads TGTGCCAGCAGTTTAGAAACTAGCGGGAACACCGGGGAGCTGTTTTTT. As protein: CASSLETSGNTGELFF.

The rearrangement links TRBV18 to TRBJ1-5; D perhaps matches TRBD1 (6 bases). The germline gives CDR1 KGHSH, CDR2 LQKENI. Trimming stripped 6 bases from V and 4 bases from J, with 19 bases between. CDR3 size: 16 residues. In DNA, the CDR3 is TGTGCCAGCTCCCCCACGGACAGATTAAGGAATCAGCCCCAGCATTTT. Translating gives CASSPTDRLRNQPQHF.

The chain is built from TRBV7-9 and TRBJ2-1; TRBD2 is a possible D gene (5 bases). Germline CDR1 and CDR2: SEHNR and FQNEAQ (reference sequence). V lost 9 bases and J lost 9, with 15 bases in between. CDR3 length: 12 amino acids. The CDR3 is CASLGLAVEQFF. Written as DNA, the CDR3 is TGTGCCAGTCTAGGGCTAGCTGTTGAGCAGTTCTTC.

The J gene is TRBJ2-1, the V gene TRBV4-3; D is uncertain. The CDR3 totals 15 residues. The V and J ends lost 2 bases and 5 bases respectively, with 13 bases between them. The germline gives CDR1 LGHNA, CDR2 YSLEER. CDR3 in amino acids: CASSQQTNNNNEQFF. CDR3 in DNA: TGCGCCAGCAGCCAACAAACGAACAACAACAATGAGCAGTTCTTC.

The J gene is TRBJ1-1, the V gene TRBV30; TRBD1 aligns across 8 bases. V lost 1 base to trimming and J lost 5 bases; unmatched junction nucleotides: 9. The CDR3 has 15 amino acids. In germline, CDR1 is GTSNPN, CDR2 SVGIG (reference sequence). As DNA, the CDR3 is TGTGCCTGGAGTGGTCAGGGGGCGAGGGGGACTGAAGCTTTCTTT. Its translation: CAWSGQGARGTEAFF.

The rearrangement uses TRBV7-8 and TRBJ2-5; the D gene is possibly TRBD2 (5 bases). CDR3 length equals 16 residues. From germline, CDR1 is SGHVS and CDR2 FQNEAQ. V was shortened by 3 bases and J by 1 base, with 15 bases between the two germline ends. CDR3 residues: CASSFFPVRGQETQYF. DNA for the CDR3: TGTGCCAGCAGCTTTTTTCCAGTCCGGGGCCAAGAGACCCAGTACTTC. The full variable domain, completed using reference TRBV7-8 and TRBJ2-5, is GAGVSQSPRYKVAKRGQDVALRCDPISGHVSLFWYQQALGQGPEFLTYFQNEAQLDKSGLPSDRFFAERPEGSVSTLKIQRTQQEDSAVYLCASSFFPVRGQETQYFGPGTRLLVL.

This clone was seen once. This chain uses TRBV5-1 with TRBJ1-3; D ambiguous. This CDR3 has 16 residues. CDR1 SGHRS and CDR2 YFSETQ come from the germline V gene. V lost 0 bases and J 0 bases, leaving 10 bases between the germline ends. CDR3 protein: CASSLGDKSSGNTIYF. The CDR3, as DNA: TGCGCCAGCAGCTTGGGCGACAAATCCTCTGGAAACACCATATATTTT.

This sequence joins TRBV29-1 and TRBJ2-2; TRBD2 might be the D (6 bases). The V and J ends lost 3 bases and 0 bases respectively, with 14 bases between them. The CDR3 is 16 residues long. CDR1 and CDR2 (germline): SQVTM, ANQGSEA. The CDR3 loop is CSVEKEGKANTGELFF. CDR3 bases: TGCAGCGTTGAGAAGGAGGGTAAGGCGAACACCGGGGAGCTGTTTTTT.

This clone was counted only a few times. This chain uses TRBV4-3 with TRBJ1-4, with TRBD1 as a possible D gene (6 bases). The CDR3 sequence is 17 residues long. Germline loops: CDR1 LGHNA, CDR2 YSLEER. Trimming took 1 base from V and 4 from J, leaving 16 bases between them. In nucleotides, the CDR3 is TGCGCCAGCAGCCAAGCGCTTACAGGGTTGGTTAATGAAAAACTGTTTTTT. Translating it yields CASSQALTGLVNEKLFF.

The chain links TRBV5-8 to TRBJ2-2; TRBD1 aligns across 9 bases. Germline V lookup: CDR1 SGHTS, CDR2 YDEGEE. The CDR3 spans 16 residues. Germline trimming cut 0 bases from V and 6 bases from J; bases unmatched to any gene: 6. CDR3 in amino acids: CASSLGTGDGPGELFF. CDR3 sequence (DNA): TGTGCCAGCAGCTTGGGGACAGGGGACGGACCCGGGGAGCTGTTTTTT. Full variable domain (missing parts from reference TRBV5-8 and TRBJ2-2): EAGVTQSPTHLIKTRGQQATLRCSPISGHTSVYWYQQALGLGLQFLLWYDEGEERNRGNFPPRFSGRQFPNYSSELNVNALELEDSALYLCASSLGTGDGPGELFFGEGSRLTVL.